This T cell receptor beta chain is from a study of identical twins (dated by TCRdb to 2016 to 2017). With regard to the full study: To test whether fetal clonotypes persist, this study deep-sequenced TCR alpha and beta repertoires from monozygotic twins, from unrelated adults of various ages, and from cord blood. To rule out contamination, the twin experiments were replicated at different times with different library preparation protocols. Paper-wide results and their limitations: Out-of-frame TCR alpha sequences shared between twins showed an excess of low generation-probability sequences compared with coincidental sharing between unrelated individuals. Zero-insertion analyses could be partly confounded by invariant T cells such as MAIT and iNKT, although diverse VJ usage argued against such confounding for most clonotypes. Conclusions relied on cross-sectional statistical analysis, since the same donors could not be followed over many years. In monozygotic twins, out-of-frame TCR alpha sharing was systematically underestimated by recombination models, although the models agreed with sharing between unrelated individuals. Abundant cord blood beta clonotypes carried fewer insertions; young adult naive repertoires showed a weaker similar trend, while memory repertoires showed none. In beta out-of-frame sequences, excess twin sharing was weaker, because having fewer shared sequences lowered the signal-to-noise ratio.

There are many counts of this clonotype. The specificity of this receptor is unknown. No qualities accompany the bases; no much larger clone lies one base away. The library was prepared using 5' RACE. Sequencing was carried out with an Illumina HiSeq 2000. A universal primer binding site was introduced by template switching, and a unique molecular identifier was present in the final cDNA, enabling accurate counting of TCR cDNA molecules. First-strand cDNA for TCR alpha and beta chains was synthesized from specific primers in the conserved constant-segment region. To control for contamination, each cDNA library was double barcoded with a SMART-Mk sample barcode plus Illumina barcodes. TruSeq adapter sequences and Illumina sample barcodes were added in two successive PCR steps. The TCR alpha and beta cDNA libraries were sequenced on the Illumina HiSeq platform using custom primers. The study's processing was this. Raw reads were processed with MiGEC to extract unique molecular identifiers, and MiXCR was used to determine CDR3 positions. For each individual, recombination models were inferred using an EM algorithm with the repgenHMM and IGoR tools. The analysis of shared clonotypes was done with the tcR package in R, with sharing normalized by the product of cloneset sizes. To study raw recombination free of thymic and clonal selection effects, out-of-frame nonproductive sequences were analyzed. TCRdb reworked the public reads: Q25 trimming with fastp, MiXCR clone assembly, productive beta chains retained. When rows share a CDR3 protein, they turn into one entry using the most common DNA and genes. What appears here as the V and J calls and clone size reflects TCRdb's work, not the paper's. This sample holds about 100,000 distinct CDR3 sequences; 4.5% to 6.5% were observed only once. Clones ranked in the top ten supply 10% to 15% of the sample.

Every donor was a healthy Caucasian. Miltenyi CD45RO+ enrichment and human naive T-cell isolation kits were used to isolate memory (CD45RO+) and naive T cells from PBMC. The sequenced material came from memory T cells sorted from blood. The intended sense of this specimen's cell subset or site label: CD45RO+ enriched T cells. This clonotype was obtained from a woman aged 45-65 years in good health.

The CDR3 loop reads CASSRQGADTQYF. The DNA sequence is as follows: TGTGCCAGCAGCAGACAGGGCGCAGATACGCAGTATTTT. The receptor chain draws on TRBV12-3 or TRBV12-4 and TRBJ2-3, with TRBD1 identical over 7 junction bases. From the cysteine through the phenylalanine, the CDR3 covers 13 amino acids. The CDR3 DNA has 39 bases and is translated from base 1. V ends up 6 bases short and J 4 bases short, with an unmatched junction base count of 4.